This TCR beta chain was obtained from a study of blood T cell repertoires in COVID-19. The overall study: COVID-19 samples collected from the United States, Italy and Spain covered acute and convalescent phases. The cDNA or gDNA used as material had been derived from T cells, B-cell-depleted T cells, or PBMCs.

Categorization into cohorts depended on clinical history that participants reported. CDR1 and CDR2 from the germline V gene are KGHSH and LQKENI. Losses at the gene ends were 3 bases for V and 4 bases for J; bases not matched to a gene: 12. CDR3 length equals 18 residues. Original processing methods: Reference gene primer amplification in the assay estimated nucleated cell counts. Sequencing used immunoSEQ multiplex PCR; TCRdb keeps in-frame clones, though not all of them. Clonal size and the V and J genes are those of that table, whereas D and trimming came from the DNA. This sample has fewer than 300,000 clones; approximately 90% occur once, and the top ten carry about 2.1%.

This receptor was identified in a woman in her thirties or forties with acute COVID-19. Material for sequencing was PBMCs or T cells enriched from blood (not recorded which). V and J are TRBV18 and TRBJ2-1; 10 bases agree with TRBD2. DNA for the CDR3: TGTGCCAGCTCACCCTTCCCAGCGGGGGGGTTTATTTACAATGAGCAGTTCTTC. It translates to CASSPFPAGGFIYNEQFF. Full variable domain (outside the CDR3, taken from reference TRBV18 and TRBJ2-1): NAGVMQNPRHLVRRRGQEARLRCSPMKGHSHVYWYRQLPEEGLKFMVYLQKENIIDESGMPKERFSAEFPKEGPSILRIQQVVRGDSAAYFCASSPFPAGGFIYNEQFFGPGTRLTVL.